The 21 T cell receptor beta chains below all came from one sample that was sequenced in a study of T cell responses to AZD1222 COVID-19 vaccine. Assay used: immunoSEQ multiplex PCR; TCRdb lists only in-frame clones, some missing. The data contain more than 65,000 clones, roughly 80% of them singletons. Sequenced material: peripheral blood, taken on day 0 of AZD1222 vaccination. Source of these receptors: an adult in good health.

The chain has TRBV30 and TRBJ2-5; no clear D. This CDR3 contains 15 residues. V shed 0 bases and J shed 0 bases, with 11 bases lying between them. Germline loops: CDR1 GTSNPN, CDR2 SVGIG (reference sequence). The CDR3, as DNA: TGTGCCTGGAGTGTGGTGGCGCCCTACCAAGAGACCCAGTACTTC. Its protein product is CAWSVVAPYQETQYF.

CDR3 loop: CSVETGLNTEAFF. The CDR3 DNA sequence: TGCAGCGTAGAGACAGGGCTGAACACTGAAGCTTTCTTT. This chain uses TRBV29-1 with TRBJ1-1, with 7 bases fitting TRBD1. Per the germline V gene, CDR1 is SQVTM and CDR2 is ANQGSEA. The CDR3 has 13 residues. The junction had 4 bases not matched to a gene; V was cut back by 6 bases and J by 0 bases.

V gene TRBV6-5 combines with J gene TRBJ1-3, with a possible D match to TRBD1 (5 bases). V was cut by 6 bases and J by 0 bases, with 12 bases left in between. Germline V gene sequence: CDR1 MNHEY, CDR2 SVGAGI. The CDR3 totals 15 residues. The DNA for the CDR3 is TGTGCCAGCAGATTCAACAGGTACTCTGGAAACACCATATATTTT. It encodes CASRFNRYSGNTIYF.

V is TRBV2 and J is TRBJ1-1; D is unresolved. The CDR3 has 12 amino acids. V gave up 6 bases and J gave up 9 bases, with 14 bases separating them. Germline CDR1 SNHLY, CDR2 FYNNEI. The CDR3 DNA sequence: TGTGCCAGCAGCCTCCCTGGAGGGAAAGCTTTCTTT. This gives the protein CASSLPGGKAFF.

The J gene is TRBJ1-1, the V gene TRBV5-5, with D uncertain. This CDR3 has 16 amino acids. The ends were cut back, 0 bases at V and 8 bases at J, with 20 bases in the middle. From germline, CDR1 is SGHKS and CDR2 YYEKEE (reference sequence). Here the CDR3 reads CASSLDGPGTSLEAFF. The CDR3 DNA reads TGTGCCAGCAGCTTGGACGGGCCGGGAACCTCCCTGGAAGCTTTCTTT.

The chain is built from TRBV14 and TRBJ2-7; 10 bases align to TRBD1. The CDR3 runs 15 residues. Unmatched junction bases numbered 7, after V lost 4 bases and J lost 4 bases. The V gene's germline CDR1 is SGHDN and CDR2 FVKESK. CDR3 coding DNA: TGTGCCAGCAGCCGAGGGGACAGGGGAAGGTACGAGCAGTACTTC. It is translated as CASSRGDRGRYEQYF.

The chain recombines TRBV7-9 with TRBJ1-5; D gene uncertain. Trimming shortened V by 3 bases and J by 4 bases, and 7 bases separated the two germline ends. The CDR3 contains 13 residues. CDR1 is SEHNR and CDR2 is FQNEAQ in the germline V gene (reference sequence). The CDR3 reads CASSFADNQPQHF. CDR3 nucleotides: TGTGCCAGCAGCTTCGCCGATAATCAGCCCCAGCATTTT.

The chain has TRBV5-1 and TRBJ2-1, with TRBD2 as a possible D gene (5 bases). The CDR3 consists of 14 residues. The germline gives CDR1 SGHRS, CDR2 YFSETQ. Trimming removed 4 bases at V and 6 bases at J, with 14 bases between. The CDR3 loop reads CASSENTSPNEQFF. DNA of the CDR3: TGCGCCAGCAGCGAAAACACTAGTCCCAATGAGCAGTTCTTC.

In the case of this clone: One end of the junction is discordant with germline, which a read error may explain. The chain uses TRBV6-5 and TRBJ2-6, with D possibly TRBD1 on 5 matching bases. CDR3 size: 16 residues. Per the germline V gene, CDR1 is MNHEY and CDR2 is SVGAGI. CDR3 region: CASSYGHLSGANILTF. The CDR3 DNA follows: TGTGCCAGCAGTTACGGGCACCTCTCTGGGGCCAACATCCTGACTTTC.

The CDR3 region has the DNA TGTGCCAGCGCCGAGAGCCGGGACAGGGAATTGTACTTC. It yields the protein CASAESRDRELYF. The J gene is TRBJ2-7, the V gene TRBV2, with 9 bases that match TRBD1. The CDR3 is made up of 13 amino acids. V was clipped by 8 bases and J by 12 bases; unmatched bases: 14. Per germline, CDR1 SNHLY and CDR2 FYNNEI.

Written as DNA, the CDR3 is TGTGCCAGCAGACAGGGACTTCTCTCCTACGAGCAGTACTTC. Amino acids: CASRQGLLSYEQYF. The chain combines TRBV28 with TRBJ2-7; D tentatively fits TRBD1 or TRBD2 (6 bases each). V was clipped by 6 bases and J by 0 bases, with 12 bases between them. The CDR3 contains 14 residues. CDR1 is MDHEN and CDR2 is SYDVKM in the germline V gene.

This clone was observed once. CDR3 in DNA: TGTGCCAGCAGCTTAGATCGGGCATTAGGCTCCTACAATGAGCAGTTCTTC. Translated: CASSLDRALGSYNEQFF. The V and J genes are TRBV7-2 and TRBJ2-1; D ambiguous. The ends were cut back, 1 base at V and 0 bases at J, with 13 bases in the middle. Germline CDR1 SGHTA, CDR2 FQGNSA. This CDR3 spans 17 amino acids.

The V call is TRBV7-9, the J call TRBJ1-2; a weak D match, TRBD1 (6 bases). Germline CDR1 SEHNR, CDR2 FQNEAQ (reference sequence). V lost 6 bases and J 6 bases, leaving 20 bases between the germline ends. CDR3 length equals 15 residues. The CDR3 bases are TGTGCCAGCAGTCGAACGGAGGGACAAGTGGATGGCTACACCTTC. Its protein product is CASSRTEGQVDGYTF. Using reference TRBV7-9 and TRBJ1-2 for the parts outside the CDR3, the full variable domain is DTGVSQNPRHKITKRGQNVTFRCDPISEHNRLYWYRQTLGQGPEFLTYFQNEAQLEKSRLLSDRFSAERPKGSFSTLEIQRTEQGDSAMYLCASSRTEGQVDGYTFGSGTRLTVV.

This clone came up once. The chain combines TRBV30 with TRBJ2-1; TRBD2 is a possible D gene (6 bases). The CDR3 is 12 residues long. Germline V gene data show CDR1 as GTSNPN and CDR2 as SVGIG (reference sequence). With 2 bases removed from V and 8 bases from J, the gap between germline ends came to 10 bases. Written as DNA, the CDR3 is TGTGCCTGGAGTTCGGGAGCTGATGAGCAGTTCTTC. Translating it yields CAWSSGADEQFF.

CDR3 bases: TGTGCCAGTAGTCCAAACCCTCTGGGGGGGTACTCCTACGAGCAGTACTTC. Translating gives CASSPNPLGGYSYEQYF. The chain has TRBV19 and TRBJ2-7, with TRBD2 matching over 7 bases. This CDR3 contains 17 residues. The V and J ends lost 5 bases and 0 bases, in that order; junction bases with no gene match: 13. Germline CDR1 reads LNHDA; CDR2 reads SQIVND (reference sequence). Drawing the rest from reference TRBV19 and TRBJ2-7, the complete variable domain is DGGITQSPKYLFRKEGQNVTLSCEQNLNHDAMYWYRQDPGQGLRLIYYSQIVNDFQKGDIAEGYSVSREKKESFPLTVTSAQKNPTAFYLCASSPNPLGGYSYEQYFGPGTRLTVT.

This chain joins TRBV2 and TRBJ2-7; D tentatively reads TRBD1 or TRBD2 (6 bases each). The CDR3 sequence is 14 residues long. Between the trimmed V and J ends, which lost 7 bases and 5 bases, there was a span of 18 bases. The germline V gene has CDR1 SNHLY and CDR2 FYNNEI. CDR3 in amino acids: CASTAYREADEQYF. The CDR3 DNA reads TGTGCCAGCACTGCATACAGGGAGGCAGACGAGCAGTACTTC.

V usage is TRBV6-5 and J usage is TRBJ1-5, with D possibly TRBD1 on 5 matching bases. Per the germline V gene, CDR1 is MNHEY and CDR2 is SVGAGI. With 5 bases removed from V and 2 bases from J, the gap between germline ends came to 13 bases. This CDR3 comprises 15 residues. CDR3 sequence: CASSRQFSGNQPQHF. The CDR3 nucleotides read TGTGCCAGCAGTCGACAGTTCTCAGGCAATCAGCCCCAGCATTTT.

This clone has just a few counts. The chain joins TRBV9 to TRBJ1-6; D not certain. The V end lost 7 bases, the J end lost 7 bases, and 15 bases lay between the germline ends. This CDR3 has 14 residues. Germline lookup yields CDR1 SGDLS and CDR2 YYNGEE. CDR3 sequence (DNA): TGTGCCAGCGCCCAGAGCCCGGAAAATTCACCCCTCCACTTT. Translated, it gives CASAQSPENSPLHF.

This clone has only one observation. The chain recombines TRBV2 with TRBJ1-1, with TRBD1 as a possible D gene (6 bases). V was trimmed by 4 bases and J by 6 bases, leaving 15 bases between them. Germline CDR1 reads SNHLY; CDR2 reads FYNNEI. This CDR3 contains 14 residues. This CDR3 is CASSGTVASAEAFF. The DNA of the CDR3 is TGTGCCAGCAGTGGGACAGTGGCGTCGGCTGAAGCTTTCTTT.

V and J are TRBV10-1 and TRBJ2-1; 8 bases agree with TRBD2. After removal of 7 bases from V and 6 bases from J, the junction contained 11 bases not matched to a gene. Looked up from germline, CDR1 is WNHNN and CDR2 is SYGVQD (reference sequence). The CDR3 length is 15 residues. The CDR3 loop reads CASTLGSGSSNEQFF. For the CDR3, the DNA is TGCGCCAGCACCCTGGGGAGCGGGAGTAGCAATGAGCAGTTCTTC.

The J gene is TRBJ2-2, the V gene TRBV3-1 (or the pseudogene TRBV3-2), with D uncertain. V shed 0 bases and J shed 3 bases, with 2 bases lying between them. The CDR3 is 13 amino acids. CDR1 LGHDT and CDR2 YNNKEL come from the germline V gene (reference sequence). The CDR3 is CASSQEYTGELFF. The DNA of the CDR3 is TGTGCCAGCAGCCAAGAATACACCGGGGAGCTGTTTTTT.